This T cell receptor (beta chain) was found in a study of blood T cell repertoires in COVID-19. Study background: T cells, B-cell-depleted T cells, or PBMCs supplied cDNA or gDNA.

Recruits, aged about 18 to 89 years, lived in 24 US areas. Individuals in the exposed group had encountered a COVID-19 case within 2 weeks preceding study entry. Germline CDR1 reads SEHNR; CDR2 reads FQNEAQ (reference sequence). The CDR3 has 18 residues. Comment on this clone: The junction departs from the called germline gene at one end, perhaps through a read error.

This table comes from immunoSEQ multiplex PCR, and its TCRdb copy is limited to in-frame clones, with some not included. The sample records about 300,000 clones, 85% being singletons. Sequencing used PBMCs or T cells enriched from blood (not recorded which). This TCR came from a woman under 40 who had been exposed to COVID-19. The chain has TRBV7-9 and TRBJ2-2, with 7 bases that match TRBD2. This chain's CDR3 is CASSLKGGWSRNAGELFF. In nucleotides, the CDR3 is TGTGCCAGCAGCTTAAAGGGAGGGTGGTCACGGAACGCCGGGGAGCTGTTTTTT.